Each of the 5 T cell receptor beta chains below was sequenced from the same sample in a study of T cell repertoires in cytomegalovirus infection. Each CDR3 protein is one row after TCRdb ran MiXCR on the reads. This sample has fewer than 200,000 distinct CDR3 sequences, with roughly a fifth found just once. No antigen has been assigned to these receptors. The sequences come from CD8+ T cells from cultured PBMCs, collected from culture after CMV antigen stimulation. These receptors originate from a human donor in good health (CMV status not recorded). Some clones in this sample may be carry-over from other donors' samples.

This clonotype was detected ten times or more. The chain carries TRBV7-9 and TRBJ2-7; 9 positions match TRBD1. CDR1 SEHNR and CDR2 FQNEAQ come from the germline V gene (reference sequence). CDR3 length equals 13 residues. The junction had 1 base not matched to a gene; V was cut back by 3 bases and J by 4 bases. CDR3 sequence reads: CASSLGTGYEQYF. The CDR3 DNA sequence: TGTGCCAGCAGCTTGGGGACAGGGTACGAGCAGTACTTC.

This clonotype appeared a few times. The CDR3 DNA follows: TGCGCCAGCAGCCTGGAAACAGGGGTGAGAGAGGATGGCTACACCTTC. This sequence encodes CASSLETGVREDGYTF. The V call is TRBV4-1, the J call TRBJ1-2; 7 positions agree with TRBD1. CDR1 MGHRA and CDR2 YSYEKL come from the germline V gene. After removal of 4 bases from V and 6 bases from J, the junction contained 14 bases not matched to a gene. The length of the CDR3 is 16 residues.

This clonotype appeared once. V is TRBV27 and J is TRBJ1-1; D may be TRBD1 (5 bases). Germline lookup yields CDR1 MNHEY and CDR2 SMNVEV (reference sequence). The CDR3 length is 10 residues. V lost 8 bases to trimming and J lost 11 bases, with 12 bases between them. DNA for the CDR3: TGTGCCAGCGGGAGCGGGGGGGCTTTCTTT. As protein: CASGSGGAFF.

V gene TRBV12-3 or TRBV12-4 combines with J gene TRBJ2-3, with D possibly TRBD1 on 6 matching bases. Trimming shortened V by 6 bases and J by 5 bases, and 18 bases separated the two germline ends. CDR3 length: 15 residues. CDR3 loop: CASSLQGGLGDTQYF. The DNA of the CDR3 is TGTGCCAGCAGCTTACAGGGTGGCCTGGGAGATACGCAGTATTTT.

This clonotype was found a few times. The rearrangement joins TRBV6-2 or TRBV6-3 to TRBJ2-7, with 9 bases aligning to TRBD2. The CDR3 extends over 14 amino acids. V dropped 8 bases and J dropped 3; count of bases not matched to a gene: 8. Germline V gene sequence: CDR1 MNHEY, CDR2 SVGEGT. The CDR3 is CASRFSGGFYEQYF. Here the CDR3 DNA reads TGTGCCAGCCGCTTCAGCGGGGGGTTCTACGAGCAGTACTTC.